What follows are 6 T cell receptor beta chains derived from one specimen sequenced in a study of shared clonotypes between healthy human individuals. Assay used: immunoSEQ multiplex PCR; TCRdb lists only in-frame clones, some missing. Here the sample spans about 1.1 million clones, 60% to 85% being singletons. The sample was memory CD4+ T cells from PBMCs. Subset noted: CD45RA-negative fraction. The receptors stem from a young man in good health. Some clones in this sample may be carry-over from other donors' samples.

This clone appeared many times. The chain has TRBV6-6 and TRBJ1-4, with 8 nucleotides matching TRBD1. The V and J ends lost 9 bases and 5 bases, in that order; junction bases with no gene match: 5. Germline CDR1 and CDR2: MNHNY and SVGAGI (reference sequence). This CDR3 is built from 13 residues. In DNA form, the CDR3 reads TGTGCCAGTAGCAGGGGGCAGAATGAAAAACTGTTTTTT. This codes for CASSRGQNEKLFF.

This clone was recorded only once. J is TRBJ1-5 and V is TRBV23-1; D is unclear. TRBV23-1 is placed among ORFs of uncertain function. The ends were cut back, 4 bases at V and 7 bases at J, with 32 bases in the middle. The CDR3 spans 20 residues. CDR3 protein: CASSPQIGPRFTEKRQPQHF. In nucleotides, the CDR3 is TGCGCCAGCAGTCCCCAAATTGGCCCCAGGTTTACTGAAAAACGGCAGCCCCAGCATTTT.

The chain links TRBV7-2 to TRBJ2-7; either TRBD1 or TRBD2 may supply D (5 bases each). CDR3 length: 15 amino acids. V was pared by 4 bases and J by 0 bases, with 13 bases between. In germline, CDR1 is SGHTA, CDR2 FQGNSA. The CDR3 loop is CASSWTRQSSYEQYF. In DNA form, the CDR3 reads TGTGCCAGCAGCTGGACTCGACAGAGCTCCTACGAGCAGTACTTC. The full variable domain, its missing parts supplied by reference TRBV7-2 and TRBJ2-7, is GAGVSQSPSNKVTEKGKDVELRCDPISGHTALYWYRQSLGQGLEFLIYFQGNSAPDKSGLPSDRFSAERTGGSVSTLTIQRTQQEDSAVYLCASSWTRQSSYEQYFGPGTRLTVT.

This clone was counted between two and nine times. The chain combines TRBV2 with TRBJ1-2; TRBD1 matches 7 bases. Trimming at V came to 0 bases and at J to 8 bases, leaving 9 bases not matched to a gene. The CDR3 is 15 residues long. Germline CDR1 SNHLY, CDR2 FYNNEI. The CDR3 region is CASSEATTGMGGYTF. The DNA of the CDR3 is TGTGCCAGCAGTGAAGCGACGACAGGGATGGGCGGCTACACCTTC.

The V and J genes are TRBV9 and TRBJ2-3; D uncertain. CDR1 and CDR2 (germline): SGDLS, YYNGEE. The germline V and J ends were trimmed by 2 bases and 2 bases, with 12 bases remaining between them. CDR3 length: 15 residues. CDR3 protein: CASSVLGYPTDTQYF. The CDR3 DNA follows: TGTGCCAGCAGCGTTTTGGGATACCCCACAGATACGCAGTATTTT.

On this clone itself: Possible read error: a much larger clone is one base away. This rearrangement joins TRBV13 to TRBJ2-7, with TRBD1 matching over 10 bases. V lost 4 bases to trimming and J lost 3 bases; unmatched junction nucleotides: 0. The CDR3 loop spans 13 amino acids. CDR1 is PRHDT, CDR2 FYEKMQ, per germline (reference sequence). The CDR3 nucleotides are TGTGCCAGCAGCTGGGACAGGGGCTACGAGCAGTACTTC. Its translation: CASSWDRGYEQYF.